Given below is one T cell receptor (beta chain) in context. Sequencing was performed with immunoSEQ multiplex PCR; in TCRdb, only in-frame clones are kept and a portion is missing. The table records 45,000 to 75,000 clones, 82% of them present only once. This entry is derived from a study of OX40 agonist ivuxolimab in advanced cancers. The CDR3 loop spans 16 amino acids. CDR1 is SGHRS and CDR2 is YFSETQ in the germline V gene. The V and J ends lost 2 bases and 0 bases, in that order; junction bases with no gene match: 3. The source material was CD4+ or CD8+ T cells sorted from blood, sampled in a trial of the OX40 agonist ivuxolimab. The source is an adult with an advanced solid tumor such as melanoma, head and neck, liver or kidney cancer. The chain couples TRBV5-1 to TRBJ2-1; 9 bases align to TRBD1. The CDR3 reads CASSLQGASSYNEQFF. The CDR3 nucleotides read TGCGCCAGCAGCTTACAGGGGGCGAGCTCCTACAATGAGCAGTTCTTC.